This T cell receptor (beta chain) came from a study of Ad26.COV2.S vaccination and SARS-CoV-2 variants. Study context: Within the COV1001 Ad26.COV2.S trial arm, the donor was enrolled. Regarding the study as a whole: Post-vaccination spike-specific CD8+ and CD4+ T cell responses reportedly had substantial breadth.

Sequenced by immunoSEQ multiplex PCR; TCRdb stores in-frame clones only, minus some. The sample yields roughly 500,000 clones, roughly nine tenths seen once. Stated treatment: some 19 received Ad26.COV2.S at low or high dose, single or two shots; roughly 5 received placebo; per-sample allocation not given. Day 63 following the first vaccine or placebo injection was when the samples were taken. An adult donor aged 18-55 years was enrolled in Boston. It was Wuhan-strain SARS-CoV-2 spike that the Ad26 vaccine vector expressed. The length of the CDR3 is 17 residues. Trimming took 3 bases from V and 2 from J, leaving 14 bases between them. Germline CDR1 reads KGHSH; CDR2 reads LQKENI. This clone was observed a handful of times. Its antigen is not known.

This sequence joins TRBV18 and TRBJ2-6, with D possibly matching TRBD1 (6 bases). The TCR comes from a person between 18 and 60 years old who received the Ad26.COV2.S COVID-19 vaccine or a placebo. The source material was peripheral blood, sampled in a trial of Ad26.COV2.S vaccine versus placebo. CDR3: CASSPNRPGAGANVLTF. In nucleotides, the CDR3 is TGTGCCAGCTCACCCAATCGACCAGGGGCTGGGGCCAACGTCCTGACTTTC.